Listed below are T cell receptor beta chains from one sample, sequenced in a study of blood T cell repertoires in COVID-19. Profiling relied on immunoSEQ multiplex PCR, and the TCRdb table lists in-frame clones only, not all of them. The table lists hundreds of thousands of clones, 85% to 90% of them singletons. Sequenced material: PBMCs or T cells enriched from blood (not recorded which). Source of these receptors: a woman aged 45-65 years who had recovered from COVID-19. Both conserved end residues are part of each CDR3. Fields, in order: D gene, clone size, J gene, V gene, CDR3 DNA, CDR3 protein. D genes are given only for firm matches. Some rows have no size entry. The others give once, few or many, or a class for an expanded clone.

>NA|few|TRBJ2-3|TRBV7-9
TGTGCCAGCAGCACAGTTCGTCCTACCAGCACAGATACGCAGTATTTT
CASSTVRPTSTDTQYF
>NA|NA|TRBJ1-6|TRBV7-8
TGTGCCAGCAGCTTAGAGGGAGGGGATTCACCCCTCCACTTT
CASSLEGGDSPLHF
>TRBD1|NA|TRBJ2-7|TRBV5-1
TGCGCCAGCAGCTCCCGGGACAGCTACGAGCAGTACTTC
CASSSRDSYEQYF
>TRBD1|NA|TRBJ1-1|TRBV5-1
TGCGCCAGCAGGCCAGGGGACAGTATGAACACTGAAGCTTTCTTT
CASRPGDSMNTEAFF
>TRBD2|NA|TRBJ2-1|TRBV10-3
TGTGCCATCAGCCCACTAGCGACAGAAGACAATGAGCAGTTCTTC
CAISPLATEDNEQFF
>TRBD1|NA|TRBJ2-6|TRBV29-1
TGCAGCGTTCAGGGACAGGGAACGTCTGGGGCCAACGTCCTGACTTTC
CSVQGQGTSGANVLTF
>TRBD1|NA|TRBJ1-1|TRBV28
TGTGCCAGCAGTCCAGACAGGGTAACTGAAGCTTTCTTT
CASSPDRVTEAFF
>NA|NA|TRBJ1-1|TRBV2
TGTGCCAGCAGTGGCCAGACAGGCCGAGGGGCCACTGAAGCTTTCTTT
CASSGQTGRGATEAFF
>NA|few|TRBJ1-5|TRBV10-3
TGTGCCATCAGTGGGGAGCAGCCCCAGCATTTT
CAISGEQPQHF
>TRBD1|few|TRBJ1-5|TRBV29-1
TGCAGCGTCACGACAGGGGCGGTCAATCAGCCCCAGCATTTT
CSVTTGAVNQPQHF
>NA|NA|TRBJ2-7|TRBV4-3
TGCGCCAGCAGCCAAGCGCCGGGTAACTACGAGCAGTACTTC
CASSQAPGNYEQYF
>TRBD2|NA|TRBJ2-3|TRBV6-1
TGTGCCAGCAGTGTCAGCGGGAGTAGGGTCGCAGATACGCAGTATTTT
CASSVSGSRVADTQYF
>NA|NA|TRBJ1-4|TRBV4-2
TGTGCCAGCAGCCAACCCGACAGGAGAAATGAAAAACTGTTTTTT
CASSQPDRRNEKLFF
>TRBD2|few|TRBJ2-7|TRBV7-9
TGTGCCAGCCGTGAAGGGACTAGCGGGAGCTACGAGCAGTACTTC
CASREGTSGSYEQYF
>TRBD2|few|TRBJ2-1|TRBV7-2
TGTGCCAGCAGCGTCTCTTCAGGACTAGCGGGCACTGAGCAGTTCTTC
CASSVSSGLAGTEQFF
>TRBD2|NA|TRBJ2-1|TRBV7-8
TGTGCCAGCAGCCCGACTGGCGCGATGAGCGGGGATGAGCAGTTCTTC
CASSPTGAMSGDEQFF
>TRBD2|NA|TRBJ2-1|TRBV4-1
TGCGCCAGCAGGCCTAGCGGGAGCCACAATGAGCAGTTCTTC
CASRPSGSHNEQFF
>TRBD1|once|TRBJ1-1|TRBV28
TGTGCCAGCAGTTTAACAGGGGTGGCGAACACTGAAGCTTTCTTT
CASSLTGVANTEAFF
>TRBD2|NA|TRBJ2-1|TRBV30
TGTGCCTGGAGTGTATTCGGGCTAGCGGGAGCCCATTGGCAGTTCTTC
CAWSVFGLAGAHWQFF
>NA|NA|TRBJ2-2|TRBV10-3
TGTGCCATCAGTGTGGGGAGACAGGCCTCCGGGGAGCTGTTTTTT
CAISVGRQASGELFF
>NA|NA|TRBJ2-7|TRBV29-1
TGCAGCGTTGTTCTAGTCGGCTACGAGCAGTACTTC
CSVVLVGYEQYF
>NA|once|TRBJ1-4|TRBV7-9
TGTGCCAGCGGGGGGGGCGCAACTAATGAAAAACTGTTTTTT
CASGGGATNEKLFF
>NA|NA|TRBJ1-1|TRBV6-6
TGTGCCAGCAGTAGCCCGGACTCGGGGTCTGAAGCTTTCTTT
CASSSPDSGSEAFF
>NA|NA|TRBJ1-4|TRBV5-1
TGCGCCAGCAGTATCCAGGGCAATTCTAATGAAAAACTGTTTTTT
CASSIQGNSNEKLFF
>TRBD2|NA|TRBJ2-3|TRBV9
TGTGCCAGCAGCGTGACCCACGGAGGGTCGGCTAGCGGGTTCACAGATACGCAGTATTTT
CASSVTHGGSASGFTDTQYF
>NA|few|TRBJ2-4|TRBV7-9
TGTGCCAGCAGCACCGGGACAAAGGCGTACTTC
CASSTGTKAYF
>NA|NA|TRBJ1-5|TRBV10-3
TGTGCCATCAGTGAGTCGACAATAAACAATCAGCCCCAGCATTTT
CAISESTINNQPQHF
>TRBD1|NA|TRBJ2-5|TRBV7-9
TGTGCCAGCAGCTTAGGGGACAGGGGTTTACAAGAGACCCAGTACTTC
CASSLGDRGLQETQYF
>TRBD2|NA|TRBJ2-6|TRBV16
TGTGCCAGCAGCCCCTTCGGGGGGTTTGGGGCCAACGTCCTGACTTTC
CASSPFGGFGANVLTF
>NA|NA|TRBJ1-2|TRBV6-5
TGTGCCAGCAGTTACTCGCAGGACAGAGCTAACTATGGCTACACCTTC
CASSYSQDRANYGYTF
>TRBD1|once|TRBJ2-1|TRBV6-6
TGTGCCAGCAGACAGGGGGCGGGAGACGGTCTTCGAATCTTC
CASRQGAGDGLRIF
>TRBD1|NA|TRBJ2-7|TRBV9
TGTGCCAGCAGCGCAACCTACAGGGGTGGCGAGCAGTACTTC
CASSATYRGGEQYF
>NA|NA|TRBJ1-1|TRBV7-6
TGTGCCAGCAGCTCAAGCAGGGGCTTGGCTGAAGCTTTCTTT
CASSSSRGLAEAFF